What follows are 18 T cell receptor beta chains derived from one specimen sequenced in a study of T cell repertoires in cytomegalovirus infection. What these receptors recognize is not known. Each CDR3 protein gets one entry after TCRdb re-called the reads with MiXCR. The sample records 700,000 to 900,000 distinct CDR3 sequences, 29% being singletons. Sequencing used cultured CD8+ T cells from PBMCs, obtained from culture after CMV antigen stimulation. These TCRs come from a human donor in good health (CMV status not recorded). Some clones in this sample may be carry-over from other donors' samples.

Only a few counts were recorded for this clonotype. The V call is TRBV7-9, the J call TRBJ2-7, with a weak D call TRBD2 (5 bases). V shed 6 bases and J shed 3 bases, with 18 bases lying between them. This CDR3 spans 15 amino acids. Germline V lookup: CDR1 SEHNR, CDR2 FQNEAQ (reference sequence). The CDR3 DNA follows: TGTGCCAGCAGTCGCACCACTAGTTATAACTACGAGCAGTACTTC. This gives the protein CASSRTTSYNYEQYF.

This clonotype was counted many times. The chain uses TRBV24-1 and TRBJ2-3; D call uncertain. Germline loops: CDR1 KGHDR, CDR2 SFDVKD. The CDR3 loop spans 17 amino acids. V dropped 1 base and J dropped 3 bases, with 16 bases sitting between them. CDR3 loop: CATSDFTSLTGTDTQYF. The DNA of the CDR3 is TGTGCCACCAGTGATTTTACATCTTTAACCGGGACAGATACGCAGTATTTT.

V is TRBV7-2 and J is TRBJ1-1; D is uncertain. V shed 5 bases and J shed 5 bases, with 9 bases lying between them. Per the germline V gene, CDR1 is SGHTA and CDR2 is FQGNSA. This CDR3 is 12 amino acids long. CDR3 loop: CASSNGETEAFF. The CDR3 nucleotides read TGTGCCAGCAGCAACGGTGAAACTGAAGCTTTCTTT. Supplemented by reference TRBV7-2 and TRBJ1-1, the full variable domain reads GAGVSQSPSNKVTEKGKDVELRCDPISGHTALYWYRQSLGQGLEFLIYFQGNSAPDKSGLPSDRFSAERTGGSVSTLTIQRTQQEDSAVYLCASSNGETEAFFGQGTRLTVV.

This clonotype was seen more than once but under ten times. The V call is TRBV2, the J call TRBJ2-1; D remains unclear. V lost 3 bases and J 4 bases, leaving 7 bases between the germline ends. The germline V gene encodes CDR1 SNHLY and CDR2 FYNNEI. The CDR3 spans 13 residues. CDR3 sequence: CASSDSAYNEQFF. The CDR3, as DNA: TGTGCCAGCAGTGATTCAGCTTACAATGAGCAGTTCTTC.

The sample holds a few counts of this clonotype. This chain uses TRBV27 with TRBJ1-6, with 8 bases identical to TRBD1. CDR1 and CDR2 from the germline V gene are MNHEY and SMNVEV (reference sequence). This CDR3 region has 16 residues. V was clipped by 5 bases and J by 3 bases; unmatched bases: 6. The CDR3 DNA is TGTGCCAGCAGTCTGGGAGGGACAGGCTATAATTCACCCCTCCACTTT. As protein: CASSLGGTGYNSPLHF.

The V gene is TRBV7-9, the J gene TRBJ1-6; 11 bases agree with TRBD1. This CDR3 has 18 residues. Germline CDR1 is SEHNR and CDR2 is FQNEAQ (reference sequence). V shed 7 bases and J 3 bases; nucleotides not matched to a gene: 11. CDR3 sequence: CASTGGQGARIYNSPLHF. Here the CDR3 DNA reads TGTGCCAGCACCGGAGGACAGGGGGCGCGAATCTATAATTCACCCCTCCACTTT.

This clonotype was seen a few times. The J gene is TRBJ2-1, the V gene TRBV2, with D tentatively TRBD1 (6 bases). V lost 3 bases to trimming and J lost 2 bases, with 11 bases between them. This CDR3 comprises 15 residues. The germline V gene encodes CDR1 SNHLY and CDR2 FYNNEI. The DNA of the CDR3 is TGTGCCAGCAGTGACCAGACAGGACCCTACAATGAGCAGTTCTTC. Protein product: CASSDQTGPYNEQFF. Drawing the rest from reference TRBV2 and TRBJ2-1, the complete variable domain is EPEVTQTPSHQVTQMGQEVILRCVPISNHLYFYWYRQILGQKVEFLVSFYNNEISEKSEIFDDQFSVERPDGSNFTLKIRSTKLEDSAMYFCASSDQTGPYNEQFFGPGTRLTVL.

V usage is TRBV7-6 and J usage is TRBJ2-3; no clear D. This CDR3 has 14 residues. Germline CDR1 SGHVS, CDR2 FNYEAQ. V was shortened by 0 bases and J by 7 bases, with 11 bases between the two germline ends. Written as DNA, the CDR3 is TGTGCCAGCAGCTTAGCCCCCGAAGCATATACGCAGTATTTT. It translates to CASSLAPEAYTQYF.

This clonotype turned up a few times. J is TRBJ2-2 and V is TRBV6-5; no clear D. Germline CDR1 and CDR2: MNHEY and SVGAGI. V lost 1 base and J lost 6, with 12 bases in between. This CDR3 region has 15 residues. The CDR3 is CASSYYGDGSGELFF. The CDR3 region has the DNA TGTGCCAGCAGTTACTATGGGGATGGGTCCGGGGAGCTGTTTTTT.

A few counts support this clonotype. This may arise from a read error, as a much more abundant clone is one base away. The chain uses TRBV7-4 and TRBJ1-1; D is unclear. V was shortened by 2 bases and J by 6 bases, with 1 base between the two germline ends. CDR3 length: 10 amino acids. CDR1 and CDR2 (germline): SGHVT, SQSDAQ. This CDR3 reads CASSLPEAFF. DNA for the CDR3: TGTGCCAGCAGCTTACCTGAAGCTTTCTTT.

The genes are TRBV7-9 and TRBJ2-5; the D gene is possibly TRBD1 (5 bases). Germline CDR1 and CDR2: SEHNR and FQNEAQ (reference sequence). V lost 1 base and J 1 base, leaving 13 bases between the germline ends. The CDR3 has 16 residues. DNA for the CDR3: TGTGCCAGCAGCTTAGGTATTCGACAGACCCAAGAGACCCAGTACTTC. Amino acid sequence: CASSLGIRQTQETQYF.

This chain uses TRBV15 with TRBJ2-2; 7 nucleotides align to TRBD1. The CDR3 length is 17 residues. Germline CDR1 is LNHNV and CDR2 is YYDKDF (reference sequence). Trimming cost V 0 bases and J 1 base; bases outside gene matches: 5. The CDR3 reads CATSRDWDSMNTGELFF. CDR3 DNA: TGTGCCACCAGCAGAGATTGGGACAGTATGAACACCGGGGAGCTGTTTTTT.

This clonotype was found many times. This chain links TRBV7-2 with TRBJ1-2; D unresolved. Trimming removed 2 bases at V and 7 bases at J, with 14 bases between. The CDR3 extends over 14 amino acids. Germline assignment: CDR1 SGHTA and CDR2 FQGNSA. The CDR3 loop reads CASSLWTLAGGYTF. Here the CDR3 DNA reads TGTGCCAGCAGCTTATGGACCCTAGCGGGTGGCTACACCTTC.

As concerns this clonotype: A much larger clonotype is one base distant, so this may be a read error. The genes are TRBV2 and TRBJ2-1; TRBD2 aligns across 15 bases. The CDR3 is made up of 17 amino acids. V shed 10 bases, J shed 0 bases, and the junction held 7 bases outside the gene matches. CDR1 SNHLY and CDR2 FYNNEI come from the germline V gene. This CDR3 is CANPPGLAGGSYNEQFF. The CDR3 bases are TGTGCCAACCCGCCGGGACTAGCGGGAGGCTCCTACAATGAGCAGTTCTTC.

This chain links TRBV10-3 with TRBJ1-1; 10 bases align to TRBD1. Germline trimming cut 6 bases from V and 2 bases from J; bases unmatched to any gene: 9. The CDR3 extends over 16 amino acids. Germline V gene sequence: CDR1 ENHRY, CDR2 SYGVKD. The CDR3 protein is CAIRGTRTGGNTEAFF. In DNA form, the CDR3 reads TGTGCCATCAGGGGGACTCGGACAGGGGGAAACACTGAAGCTTTCTTT.

This clonotype showed up just a few times. The chain employs TRBV6-1 and TRBJ1-1; TRBD1 agrees at 10 bases. V lost 8 bases and J lost 4; bases outside the gene matches: 7. This CDR3 has 14 amino acids. Germline CDR1 and CDR2: MNHNS and SASEGT. The CDR3 here is CASSWDRGSTEAFF. CDR3 DNA sequence: TGTGCCAGCTCCTGGGACAGGGGATCCACTGAAGCTTTCTTT.

This clonotype came up once. V is TRBV27 and J is TRBJ2-2; D possibly corresponds to TRBD1 (6 bases). V lost 0 bases and J 4 bases, leaving 9 bases between the germline ends. This CDR3 comprises 15 residues. The germline V gene encodes CDR1 MNHEY and CDR2 SMNVEV (reference sequence). The CDR3 region has the DNA TGTGCCAGCAGTTTATCGGGGGCCCTCACCGGGGAGCTGTTTTTT. This gives the protein CASSLSGALTGELFF.

The chain couples TRBV2 to TRBJ1-1, with 7 bases fitting TRBD1. V shed 11 bases and J 2 bases; nucleotides not matched to a gene: 2. This CDR3 contains 11 residues. From germline, CDR1 is SNHLY and CDR2 FYNNEI. The chain's CDR3 is CADRVNTEAFF. The CDR3 nucleotides are TGTGCCGACAGGGTTAACACTGAAGCTTTCTTT.